This record looks at one T cell receptor beta chain sequence and its context. The TCR beta repertoire was assessed by survey-level immunoSEQ sequencing. This table comes from immunoSEQ multiplex PCR, and its TCRdb copy is limited to in-frame clones, with some not included. The profile covers about 50,000 clones, with approximately 95% appearing a single time and approximately 11% taken by the ten largest. The sequenced material came from PBMCs. The source of this sequence is a middle-aged man with rheumatoid arthritis.

The CDR3 spells CAWSLTRDLTDTQYF. In nucleotides, the CDR3 is TGTGCCTGGAGTCTCACTCGGGACCTCACAGATACGCAGTATTTT. This chain links TRBV30 with TRBJ2-3; TRBD1 or TRBD2 may be the D gene (5 bases each). V was pared by 2 bases and J by 2 bases, with 14 bases between. Germline assignment: CDR1 GTSNPN and CDR2 SVGIG (reference sequence). The CDR3 runs to 15 residues.